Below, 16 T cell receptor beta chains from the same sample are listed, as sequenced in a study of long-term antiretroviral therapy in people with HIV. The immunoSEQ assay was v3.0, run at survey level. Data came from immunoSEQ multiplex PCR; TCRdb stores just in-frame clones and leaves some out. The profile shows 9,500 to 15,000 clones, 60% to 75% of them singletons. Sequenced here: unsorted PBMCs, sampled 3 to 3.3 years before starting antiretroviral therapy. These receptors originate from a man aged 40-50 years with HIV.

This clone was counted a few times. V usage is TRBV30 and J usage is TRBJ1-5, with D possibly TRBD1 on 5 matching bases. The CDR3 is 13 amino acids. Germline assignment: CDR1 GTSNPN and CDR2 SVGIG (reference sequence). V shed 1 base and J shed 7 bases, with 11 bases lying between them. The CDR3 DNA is TGTGCCTGGAGTGAGGGGATGGGACAGCCCCAGCATTTT. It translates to CAWSEGMGQPQHF.

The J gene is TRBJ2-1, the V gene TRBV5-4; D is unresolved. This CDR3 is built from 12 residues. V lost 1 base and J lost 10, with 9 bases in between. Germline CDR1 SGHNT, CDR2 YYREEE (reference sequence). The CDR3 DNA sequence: TGTGCCAGCAGCTTGATGCTCCGCGAGCAGTTCTTC. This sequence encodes CASSLMLREQFF.

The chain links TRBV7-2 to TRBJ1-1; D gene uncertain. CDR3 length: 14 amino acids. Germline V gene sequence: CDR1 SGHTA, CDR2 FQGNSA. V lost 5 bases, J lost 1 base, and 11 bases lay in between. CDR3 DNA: TGTGCCAGCAGCGTCGACGTGAGGAACACTGAAGCTTTCTTT. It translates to CASSVDVRNTEAFF.

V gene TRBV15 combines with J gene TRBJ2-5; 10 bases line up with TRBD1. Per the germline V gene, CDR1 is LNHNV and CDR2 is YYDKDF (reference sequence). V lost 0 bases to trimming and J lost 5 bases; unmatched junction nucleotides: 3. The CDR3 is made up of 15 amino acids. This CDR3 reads CATSREGTGVETQYF. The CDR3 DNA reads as TGTGCCACCAGCAGAGAAGGGACAGGGGTGGAGACCCAGTACTTC.

The CDR3 region has the DNA TGCGCCAGCAGCCAAGACAGCAACAATGAGCAGTTCTTC. This encodes CASSQDSNNEQFF. The chain carries TRBV4-1 and TRBJ2-1, with D unresolved. The CDR3 loop spans 13 amino acids. V was shortened by 0 bases and J by 5 bases, with 5 bases between the two germline ends. CDR1 is MGHRA, CDR2 YSYEKL, per germline.

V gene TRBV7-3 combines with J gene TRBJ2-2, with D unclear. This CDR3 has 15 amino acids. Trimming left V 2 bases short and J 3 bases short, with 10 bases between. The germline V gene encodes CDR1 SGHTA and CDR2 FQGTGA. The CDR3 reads CASSLGFGDTGELFF. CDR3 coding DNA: TGTGCCAGCAGCTTAGGGTTTGGGGACACCGGGGAGCTGTTTTTT.

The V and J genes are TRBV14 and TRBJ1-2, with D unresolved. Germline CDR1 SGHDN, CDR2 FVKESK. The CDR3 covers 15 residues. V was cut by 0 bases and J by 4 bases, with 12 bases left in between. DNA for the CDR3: TGTGCCAGCAGCCAAGACTGGGAGGGTCCCTATGGCTACACCTTC. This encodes CASSQDWEGPYGYTF.

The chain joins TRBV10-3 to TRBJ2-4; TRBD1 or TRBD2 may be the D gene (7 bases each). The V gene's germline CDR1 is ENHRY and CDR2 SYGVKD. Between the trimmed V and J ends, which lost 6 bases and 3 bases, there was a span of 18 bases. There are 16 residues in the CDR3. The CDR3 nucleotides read TGTGCCATCAGGGAGGGAGGGGGCCCCTTCAAAAACATTCAGTACTTC. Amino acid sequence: CAIREGGGPFKNIQYF.

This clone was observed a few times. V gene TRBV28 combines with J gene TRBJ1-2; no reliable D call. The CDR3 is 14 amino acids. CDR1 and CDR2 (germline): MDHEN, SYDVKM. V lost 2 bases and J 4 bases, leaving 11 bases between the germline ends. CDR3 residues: CASSLDYVTYGYTF. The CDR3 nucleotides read TGTGCCAGCAGTTTAGATTACGTCACCTATGGCTACACCTTC.

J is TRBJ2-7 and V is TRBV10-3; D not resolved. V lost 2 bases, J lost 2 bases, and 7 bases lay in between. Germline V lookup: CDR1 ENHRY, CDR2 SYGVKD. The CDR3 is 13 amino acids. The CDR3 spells CAISEVAAYEQYF. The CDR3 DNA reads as TGTGCCATCAGTGAGGTGGCGGCCTACGAGCAGTACTTC.

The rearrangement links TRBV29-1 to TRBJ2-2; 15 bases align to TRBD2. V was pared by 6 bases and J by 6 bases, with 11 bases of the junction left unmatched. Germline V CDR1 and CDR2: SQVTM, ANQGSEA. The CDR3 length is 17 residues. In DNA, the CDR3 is TGCAGCGTCCACGGACTAGCGGGAGGGTCTGGGTCCGGGGAGCTGTTTTTT. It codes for CSVHGLAGGSGSGELFF.

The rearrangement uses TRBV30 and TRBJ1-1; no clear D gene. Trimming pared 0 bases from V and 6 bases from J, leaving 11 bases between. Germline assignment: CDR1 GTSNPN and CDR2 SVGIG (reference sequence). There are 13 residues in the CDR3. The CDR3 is CAWSVIHHAEAFF. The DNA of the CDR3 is TGTGCCTGGAGTGTAATCCATCATGCTGAAGCTTTCTTT.

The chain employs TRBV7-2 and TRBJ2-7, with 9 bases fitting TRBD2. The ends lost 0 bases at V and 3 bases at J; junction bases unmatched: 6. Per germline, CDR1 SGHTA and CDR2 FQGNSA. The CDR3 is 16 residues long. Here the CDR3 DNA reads TGTGCCAGCAGCTTAGCGTTTAGCGGGGGTGACTACGAGCAGTACTTC. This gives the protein CASSLAFSGGDYEQYF. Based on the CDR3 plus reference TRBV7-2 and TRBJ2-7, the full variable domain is GAGVSQSPSNKVTEKGKDVELRCDPISGHTALYWYRQSLGQGLEFLIYFQGNSAPDKSGLPSDRFSAERTGGSVSTLTIQRTQQEDSAVYLCASSLAFSGGDYEQYFGPGTRLTVT.

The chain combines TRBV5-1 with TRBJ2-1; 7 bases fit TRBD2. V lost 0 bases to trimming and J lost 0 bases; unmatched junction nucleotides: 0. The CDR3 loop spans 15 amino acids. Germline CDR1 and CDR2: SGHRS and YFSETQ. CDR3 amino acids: CASSLGDYSYNEQFF. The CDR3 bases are TGCGCCAGCAGCTTGGGGGACTACTCCTACAATGAGCAGTTCTTC.

The CDR3: CASSQTRTAIQTGELFF. CDR3 DNA sequence: TGTGCCAGCTCCCAAACCCGGACAGCAATCCAAACCGGGGAGCTGTTTTTT. The chain uses TRBV18 and TRBJ2-2; possible D gene TRBD1, 6 bases. V lost 6 bases to trimming and J lost 5 bases, with 22 bases between them. This CDR3 comprises 17 residues. Germline V gene sequence: CDR1 KGHSH, CDR2 LQKENI. Complete variable domain (other parts from reference TRBV18 and TRBJ2-2): NAGVMQNPRHLVRRRGQEARLRCSPMKGHSHVYWYRQLPEEGLKFMVYLQKENIIDESGMPKERFSAEFPKEGPSILRIQQVVRGDSAAYFCASSQTRTAIQTGELFFGEGSRLTVL.

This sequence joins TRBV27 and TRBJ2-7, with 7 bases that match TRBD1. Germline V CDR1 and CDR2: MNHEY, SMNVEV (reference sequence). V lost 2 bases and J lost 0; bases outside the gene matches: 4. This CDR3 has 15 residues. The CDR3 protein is CASSLRTGHSYEQYF. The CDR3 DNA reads TGTGCCAGCAGTTTAAGGACAGGACACTCCTACGAGCAGTACTTC.